This note documents a single T cell receptor beta chain sequence. The antigen remains unidentified. This sample is part of a study of T cell responses to AZD1222 COVID-19 vaccine. The study's findings and limits: Spike-wide vaccine-associated CD4 TCRs dominated at 160-218 and 743-854.

Measured with immunoSEQ multiplex PCR; TCRdb has only the in-frame clones, and not every one. The sample has 90,000 to 150,000 clones; under 95% are singletons. Trimming shortened V by 4 bases and J by 10 bases, and 10 bases separated the two germline ends. Germline values: CDR1 LGHDT, CDR2 YNNKEL (reference sequence). This CDR3 region has 12 residues. The clonotype originates from an adult in good health. The V gene is TRBV3-1 (or the pseudogene TRBV3-2), the J gene TRBJ1-4; D gene uncertain. Here the sequenced sample was peripheral blood, taken on day 0 of AZD1222 vaccination. The CDR3: CASSLDHRKLFF. For the CDR3, the DNA is TGTGCCAGCAGCCTGGATCATAGAAAACTGTTTTTT.